The 27 T cell receptor beta chains below were found in one sample sequenced in a study of blood T cell repertoires in COVID-19. The method was immunoSEQ multiplex PCR; TCRdb's version includes in-frame clones alone and lacks a portion of them. The sample includes 94,000 or so clones, 84% of them seen just once. Sample: peripheral blood. The receptors derive from a man aged 60 to 75 with acute or convalescent COVID-19.

CDR3 region: CASSYGGLYEQYF. CDR3 DNA sequence: TGTGCCAGCAGTTACGGCGGTCTCTACGAGCAGTACTTC. The gene calls are TRBV6-5 and TRBJ2-7; D is unresolved. Germline CDR1 reads MNHEY; CDR2 reads SVGAGI. V was pared by 2 bases and J by 3 bases, with 8 bases between. The CDR3 runs 13 residues.

The chain links TRBV5-1 to TRBJ2-2; TRBD2 matches at 9 bases. Germline V CDR1 and CDR2: SGHRS, YFSETQ. The CDR3 length is 18 residues. The J segment lost 5 bases and the V segment lost 1 base, leaving 12 bases of the junction unmatched. The DNA for the CDR3 is TGCGCCAGCAGCTTGACGGCTAGCGGGGCTCCGGGAACCGGGGAGCTGTTTTTT. This codes for CASSLTASGAPGTGELFF.

V and J are TRBV18 and TRBJ1-5, with D possibly TRBD1 on 5 matching bases. This CDR3 comprises 17 residues. The germline V gene encodes CDR1 KGHSH and CDR2 LQKENI. V was cut by 4 bases and J by 0 bases, with 16 bases left in between. The CDR3 region is CASSQSGSTVSNQPQHF. The DNA for the CDR3 is TGTGCCAGCTCACAAAGCGGGTCGACAGTTAGCAATCAGCCCCAGCATTTT.

In this sample, this clone turned up once. V and J are TRBV18 and TRBJ2-7, with D unresolved. With 3 bases removed from V and 6 bases from J, the gap between germline ends came to 9 bases. Germline CDR1 KGHSH, CDR2 LQKENI. The CDR3 contains 12 residues. CDR3 sequence (DNA): TGTGCCAGCTCACCTGTTAGAGGCGAGCAGTACTTC. Amino acids: CASSPVRGEQYF.

This chain connects TRBV2 to TRBJ2-2; 9 bases are a match to TRBD1. The V segment lost 5 bases and the J segment 5 bases; nucleotides outside the gene matches: 6. Germline loops: CDR1 SNHLY, CDR2 FYNNEI. The CDR3 has 15 amino acids. The CDR3: CASSLTGGKTGELFF. In nucleotides, the CDR3 is TGTGCCAGCAGTTTAACAGGGGGCAAGACCGGGGAGCTGTTTTTT. The complete variable domain, with remaining parts taken from reference TRBV2 and TRBJ2-2, reads EPEVTQTPSHQVTQMGQEVILRCVPISNHLYFYWYRQILGQKVEFLVSFYNNEISEKSEIFDDQFSVERPDGSNFTLKIRSTKLEDSAMYFCASSLTGGKTGELFFGEGSRLTVL.

This clone was seen a few times. The chain has TRBV5-1 and TRBJ2-3, with a tentative D call TRBD1 (6 bases). Germline assignment: CDR1 SGHRS and CDR2 YFSETQ. V was shortened by 4 bases and J by 4 bases, with 16 bases between the two germline ends. This CDR3 has 15 amino acids. The CDR3 nucleotides are TGCGCCAGCAGCAGAAGGACAGTCTCGGCAGATACGCAGTATTTT. Translated: CASSRRTVSADTQYF.

This clone has only one observation. V and J are TRBV11-2 and TRBJ2-1, with 7 bases fitting TRBD1. Germline trimming cut 4 bases from V and 13 bases from J; bases unmatched to any gene: 4. This CDR3 is 11 amino acids long. Germline V gene data show CDR1 as SGHAT and CDR2 as FQNNGV. The CDR3 region is CASSSTGIQFF. The CDR3 nucleotides are TGTGCCAGCAGCTCGACAGGGATTCAGTTCTTC. Combining the CDR3 with reference TRBV11-2 and TRBJ2-1 gives the whole variable domain EAGVAQSPRYKIIEKRQSVAFWCNPISGHATLYWYQQILGQGPKLLIQFQNNGVVDDSQLPKDRFSAERLKGVDSTLKIQPAKLEDSAVYLCASSSTGIQFFGPGTRLTVL.

The chain is built from TRBV5-1 and TRBJ2-3; 9 bases line up with TRBD1. Germline trimming cut 0 bases from V and 2 bases from J; bases unmatched to any gene: 4. CDR1 is SGHRS and CDR2 is YFSETQ in the germline V gene. The CDR3 consists of 16 residues. The CDR3: CASSLEGTGITDTQYF. CDR3 in DNA: TGCGCCAGCAGCTTGGAAGGGACAGGGATCACAGATACGCAGTATTTT.

V usage is TRBV6-1 and J usage is TRBJ2-5; weak D call: TRBD2 (6 bases). Germline V CDR1 and CDR2: MNHNS, SASEGT. Deletions cut 3 bases from V and 5 bases from J, with 16 bases between. This CDR3 has 15 amino acids. The CDR3 here is CASSEAPRGWETQYF. The CDR3 DNA reads as TGTGCCAGCAGTGAGGCTCCGCGGGGCTGGGAGACCCAGTACTTC.

The CDR3 sequence is CASSPSFRDRLSIKETQYF. For the CDR3, the DNA is TGTGCCAGCAGCCCCAGCTTCCGGGACAGACTTTCGATCAAGGAGACCCAGTACTTC. The gene calls are TRBV7-9 and TRBJ2-5; 7 bases are shared with TRBD1. Germline CDR1 reads SEHNR; CDR2 reads FQNEAQ (reference sequence). The junction had 23 bases not matched to a gene; V was cut back by 5 bases and J by 5 bases. This CDR3 has 19 residues.

The chain employs TRBV2 and TRBJ1-5; the D is unclear. Deletions cut 0 bases from V and 7 bases from J, with 13 bases between. Germline CDR1 SNHLY, CDR2 FYNNEI. CDR3 length equals 15 residues. Here the CDR3 reads CASSEALQGGQPQHF. In nucleotides, the CDR3 is TGTGCCAGCAGTGAAGCGCTTCAAGGAGGACAGCCCCAGCATTTT.

The J gene is TRBJ2-3, the V gene TRBV11-1; 10 bases fit TRBD2. The trim removed 4 bases at V and 6 bases at J, leaving 10 bases unmatched. Germline V gives CDR1 SGHAT, CDR2 FQDESV (reference sequence). This CDR3 is built from 16 residues. The CDR3 DNA reads TGTGCCAGCAGCTCATTGGGGCTAGCGGGGGATGATACGCAGTATTTT. Amino acids: CASSSLGLAGDDTQYF.

The chain has TRBV6-5 and TRBJ1-4; the D gene is possibly TRBD1 (6 bases). V lost 0 bases and J 10 bases, leaving 18 bases between the germline ends. The CDR3 consists of 16 residues. In germline, CDR1 is MNHEY, CDR2 SVGAGI. The CDR3 sequence: CASSYSLQGLWGKLFF. CDR3 bases: TGTGCCAGCAGTTACTCTTTACAGGGTTTGTGGGGAAAACTGTTTTTT.

The chain links TRBV28 to TRBJ2-7; a possible D gene is TRBD1 (5 bases). Trimming left V 5 bases short and J 4 bases short, with 18 bases between. From germline, CDR1 is MDHEN and CDR2 SYDVKM. The CDR3 consists of 15 residues. CDR3: CASSTAAGRQYEQYF. CDR3 bases: TGTGCCAGCAGTACCGCGGCCGGCAGACAGTACGAGCAGTACTTC.

The rearrangement links TRBV19 to TRBJ2-7, with TRBD1 matching 7 bases. The V segment lost 5 bases and the J segment 6 bases; nucleotides outside the gene matches: 7. The CDR3 totals 13 residues. Germline loops: CDR1 LNHDA, CDR2 SQIVND (reference sequence). Written as DNA, the CDR3 is TGTGCCAGTAGTCCCAACAGGGGATTCGAGCAGTACTTC. It is translated as CASSPNRGFEQYF.

CDR3 sequence (DNA): TGTGCCACCACGACCTTCGGTCAGGCAGCCAAAAACATTCAGTACTTC. This gives the protein CATTTFGQAAKNIQYF. The rearrangement joins TRBV21-1 to TRBJ2-4; TRBD1 is taken as the D call from the table, unchecked against the DNA. TRBV21-1 is labeled a pseudogene. The CDR3 sequence is 16 residues long.

The chain combines TRBV5-1 with TRBJ1-4, with TRBD1 matching over 8 bases. V lost 3 bases, J lost 6 bases, and 4 bases stayed unmatched. There are 14 residues in the CDR3. From germline, CDR1 is SGHRS and CDR2 YFSETQ. This CDR3 reads CASSSQGGYEKLFF. The CDR3 DNA reads as TGCGCCAGCAGCTCACAGGGGGGTTATGAAAAACTGTTTTTT.

The genes are TRBV6-1 and TRBJ1-5; no clear D. V lost 2 bases and J lost 2, with 16 bases in between. This CDR3 region has 17 residues. CDR1 and CDR2 (germline): MNHNS, SASEGT. The CDR3 spells CASSEKRAANGNQPQHF. The CDR3 region has the DNA TGTGCCAGCAGTGAAAAGAGAGCGGCTAATGGCAATCAGCCCCAGCATTTT.

This chain uses TRBV10-3 with TRBJ1-5; D is undetermined. Germline loops: CDR1 ENHRY, CDR2 SYGVKD. This CDR3 is 14 amino acids long. The V end lost 3 bases, the J end lost 5 bases, and 11 bases lay between the germline ends. CDR3 region: CAISDGGYDQPQHF. The CDR3 DNA is TGTGCCATCAGTGATGGAGGGTACGATCAGCCCCAGCATTTT.

This sequence joins TRBV6-5 and TRBJ2-7; 11 positions agree with TRBD2. CDR1 and CDR2 from the germline V gene are MNHEY and SVGAGI. The CDR3 extends over 13 amino acids. The trim removed 10 bases at V and 3 bases at J, leaving 5 bases unmatched. This chain's CDR3 is CATEGLADYEQYV. In DNA form, the CDR3 reads TGTGCCACAGAGGGACTAGCGGACTACGAGCAGTACGTC.

V is TRBV18 and J is TRBJ1-1; tentatively, D is TRBD1 (5 bases). Per germline, CDR1 KGHSH and CDR2 LQKENI. The V end lost 7 bases, the J end lost 6 bases, and 12 bases lay between the germline ends. This CDR3 has 12 residues. The DNA of the CDR3 is TGTGCCAGCTGTGACAGCGGGCCTGAAGCTTTCTTT. It yields the protein CASCDSGPEAFF. The full variable domain, its missing parts supplied by reference TRBV18 and TRBJ1-1, is NAGVMQNPRHLVRRRGQEARLRCSPMKGHSHVYWYRQLPEEGLKFMVYLQKENIIDESGMPKERFSAEFPKEGPSILRIQQVVRGDSAAYFCASCDSGPEAFFGQGTRLTVV.

The chain recombines TRBV2 with TRBJ2-7; TRBD1 agrees at 8 bases. There are 15 residues in the CDR3. V gave up 1 base and J gave up 2 bases; unmatched junction bases: 4. Germline CDR1 and CDR2: SNHLY and FYNNEI. The CDR3 loop is CASSEGPGGTYEQYV. The CDR3 DNA reads TGTGCCAGCAGTGAAGGGCCAGGGGGCACCTACGAGCAGTACGTC.

This clone was seen a few times. The genes are TRBV7-9 and TRBJ2-1; tentative D call: TRBD1 (6 bases). Per the germline V gene, CDR1 is SEHNR and CDR2 is FQNEAQ (reference sequence). The CDR3 runs to 14 residues. V was cut by 2 bases and J by 5 bases, with 10 bases left in between. CDR3 in DNA: TGTGCCAGCAGCTTAAGGACAGAAAACAATGAGCAGTTCTTC. Its protein product is CASSLRTENNEQFF.

This clone was picked up one time. The chain carries TRBV18 and TRBJ2-1, with 7 nucleotides matching TRBD2. Losses at the gene ends were 2 bases for V and 6 bases for J; bases not matched to a gene: 10. CDR1 and CDR2 from the germline V gene are KGHSH and LQKENI. The CDR3 contains 16 residues. The CDR3 DNA follows: TGTGCCAGCTCACCAATCCTAGCGGATCTGGGCAATGAGCAGTTCTTC. It yields the protein CASSPILADLGNEQFF. Combining the CDR3 with reference TRBV18 and TRBJ2-1 gives the whole variable domain NAGVMQNPRHLVRRRGQEARLRCSPMKGHSHVYWYRQLPEEGLKFMVYLQKENIIDESGMPKERFSAEFPKEGPSILRIQQVVRGDSAAYFCASSPILADLGNEQFFGPGTRLTVL.

The gene calls are TRBV28 and TRBJ1-2; 8 nucleotides agree with TRBD1. The junction had 10 bases not matched to a gene; V was cut back by 6 bases and J by 4 bases. There are 15 residues in the CDR3. CDR1 is MDHEN and CDR2 is SYDVKM in the germline V gene. CDR3: CASSHGRTGIYGYTF. DNA of the CDR3: TGTGCCAGCAGCCATGGGCGGACAGGGATCTATGGCTACACCTTC.

The chain is built from TRBV28 and TRBJ1-5; TRBD1 matches 8 bases. Per germline, CDR1 MDHEN and CDR2 SYDVKM. The CDR3 consists of 17 residues. With 2 bases clipped from V and 7 bases from J, the junction kept 13 bases outside the gene matches. CDR3 region: CASSLGGSGGARQPQHF. The CDR3 nucleotides are TGTGCCAGCAGTTTAGGGGGGTCAGGGGGCGCGAGGCAGCCCCAGCATTTT.

The chain has TRBV2 and TRBJ1-4; a weak D match, TRBD1 (5 bases). The CDR3 has 13 amino acids. Trimming removed 6 bases from V and 4 bases from J, with 9 bases in between. Germline lookup yields CDR1 SNHLY and CDR2 FYNNEI. The CDR3 DNA is TGTGCCAGCAGACCGGACATTAATGAAAAACTGTTTTTT. Its translation: CASRPDINEKLFF. Complete variable domain (other parts from reference TRBV2 and TRBJ1-4): EPEVTQTPSHQVTQMGQEVILRCVPISNHLYFYWYRQILGQKVEFLVSFYNNEISEKSEIFDDQFSVERPDGSNFTLKIRSTKLEDSAMYFCASRPDINEKLFFGSGTQLSVL.